The T cell receptor beta chain described here comes from a study of T cell clonality in common variable immunodeficiency. Study-wide points: Fewer deletions and N-nucleotide insertions were reportedly seen in common variable immunodeficiency TCR beta sequences.

Using immunoSEQ multiplex PCR, the repertoire was profiled, and TCRdb retains in-frame clones only, with some absent. The sample yields about 42,000 clones, without any singletons. No CVID subject was ill or on immunomodulatory drugs when sampled. This clone appeared a few times. Its antigen is unidentified. The read stops 3 residues short of the end of the CDR3; the missing end is completed from the germline J gene. This CDR3 region has 12 residues. CDR1 is DFQATT, CDR2 SNEGSKA, per germline (reference sequence). V was cut by 3 bases and J by 2 bases, with 7 bases left in between. The J gene is TRBJ2-5, the V gene TRBV20-1, with a tentative D call TRBD1 (5 bases). Sequencing was carried out using peripheral blood mononuclear cells. The sequence came from a human donor with common variable immunodeficiency. CDR3 DNA, as far as it was read: TGCAGTGCTAGTAGACAGCAAGAGACC. It encodes CSASRQQET. The full-length CDR3 reads as CSASRQQETQYF.